This T cell receptor beta chain originates from a study of blood T cells in healthy people across ages. J gave up 9 bases and V 1 base, and 4 bases lay outside the gene matches. The germline V gene has CDR1 DFQATT and CDR2 SNEGSKA (reference sequence). The CDR3 is 12 amino acids. Investigators took around 10 milliliters of peripheral blood from every donor. Concerning this clonotype itself: Its antigen is as yet unknown.

Overall study findings and caveats: One million T cells yielded diversity estimates that were considered underestimates.

The authors ran a second PCR of roughly 6 to 11 cycles using a sample-barcoded 5' primer and a J-beta primer mix. Each cDNA molecule, via a template-switch adaptor with 12 random nucleotides, was tagged. One entry per CDR3 protein results from TCRdb running MiXCR on the 5' RACE reads. The repertoire includes 650,000 to 1,000,000 distinct CDR3 sequences, more than 35% of them detected once, and roughly 20% sits in the top ten. The receptor comes from an elderly man in good health. The sequenced sample consisted of blood. The chain couples TRBV20-1 to TRBJ1-2, with TRBD1 identical over 8 bases. The CDR3 is CSARGDRGSYTF. Here the CDR3 DNA reads TGCAGTGCTAGAGGTGACAGGGGTAGCTACACCTTC.